This T cell receptor beta chain came from a study of CD8 T cells in ankylosing spondylitis. Findings and limits, study-wide: A motif in TCR beta, a set of roughly eight highly homologous variants, appeared characteristic of ankylosing spondylitis blood. Significantly higher representation of disease-linked clones was reported for matched ankylosing spondylitis synovial fluid. Clones that were linked to disease were CD8+ and were relatively rare in peripheral blood.

With molecular barcodes, quantitative 5'-RACE was used to make the TCR beta libraries. TCRdb independently ran MiXCR on the 5' RACE reads; one entry per CDR3 protein. Here the sample spans about 270,000 distinct CDR3 sequences, under 35% being singletons. With regard to this clonotype: The antigen is unknown.

This CDR3 has 16 amino acids. Germline CDR1 reads SGHTA; CDR2 reads FQGNSA. Trimming took off 0 bases at V and 2 bases at J, with 13 bases between the two ends. The receptor comes from a male donor with ankylosing spondylitis or in good health (not recorded which). Sequenced material: blood, either unsorted or a sorted T cell fraction (not recorded which). The rearrangement links TRBV7-2 to TRBJ2-5; D remains ambiguous. CDR3 residues: CASSLAAQRLQETQYF. CDR3 in DNA: TGTGCCAGCAGCTTAGCGGCGCAACGTCTACAAGAGACCCAGTACTTC.